Below are 13 T cell receptor beta chains sequenced from a single sample in a study of T cell responses to AZD1222 COVID-19 vaccine. The method was immunoSEQ multiplex PCR; TCRdb's version includes in-frame clones alone and lacks a portion of them. The profile covers more than 150,000 clones, with roughly 93% appearing a single time and over 7.5% taken by the ten largest. The sample was peripheral blood, taken on day 0 of AZD1222 vaccination. The receptors were gathered from an adult in good health.

The genes are TRBV24-1 and TRBJ2-4; D call uncertain. From germline, CDR1 is KGHDR and CDR2 SFDVKD. V was trimmed by 7 bases and J by 1 base, leaving 4 bases between them. There are 12 residues in the CDR3. Written as DNA, the CDR3 is TGTGCCACCAGGGCCGCCAAAAACATTCAGTACTTC. Amino acids: CATRAAKNIQYF.

The rearrangement joins TRBV28 to TRBJ2-1, with 7 bases fitting TRBD1. Germline V gives CDR1 MDHEN, CDR2 SYDVKM. Germline trimming cut 8 bases from V and 5 bases from J; bases unmatched to any gene: 12. CDR3 length: 15 residues. CDR3 sequence: CASSQSGGENNEQFF. CDR3 in DNA: TGTGCCAGCTCCCAGTCAGGGGGAGAGAACAATGAGCAGTTCTTC.

J is TRBJ2-5 and V is TRBV30; TRBD2 aligns across 8 bases. Germline trimming cut 4 bases from V and 2 bases from J; bases unmatched to any gene: 15. CDR3 length: 17 residues. CDR1 GTSNPN and CDR2 SVGIG come from the germline V gene (reference sequence). The CDR3 here is CAWTGTRRGSGQETQYF. The CDR3 DNA follows: TGTGCCTGGACCGGGACTAGAAGAGGGTCCGGGCAAGAGACCCAGTACTTC.

This clone has just one count. CDR3 in amino acids: CASSLRGGIEQFF. The DNA for the CDR3 is TGTGCCAGCAGCTTAAGAGGGGGAATTGAGCAGTTCTTC. The chain carries TRBV7-3 and TRBJ2-1, with a tentative D call TRBD1 (6 bases). The V gene's germline CDR1 is SGHTA and CDR2 FQGTGA. Trimming shortened V by 1 base and J by 9 bases, and 10 bases separated the two germline ends. CDR3 size: 13 residues.

This chain connects TRBV7-9 to TRBJ2-7; unclear D gene. V lost 1 base and J 5 bases, leaving 6 bases between the germline ends. The germline CDR1 and CDR2 sequences are SEHNR and FQNEAQ (reference sequence). The CDR3 is made up of 12 amino acids. CDR3 sequence (DNA): TGTGCCAGCAGCTTAGGTGCGAACGAGCAGTACTTC. This encodes CASSLGANEQYF.

The chain carries TRBV30 and TRBJ1-1; D gene unclear. V dropped 0 bases and J dropped 1 base, with 6 bases sitting between them. This CDR3 contains 13 residues. CDR1 GTSNPN and CDR2 SVGIG come from the germline V gene (reference sequence). The chain's CDR3 is CAWSVQKNTEAFF. The CDR3 bases are TGTGCCTGGAGTGTTCAGAAGAACACTGAAGCTTTCTTT.

The chain joins TRBV30 to TRBJ1-1, with D perhaps TRBD1 (5 bases). Trimming left V 3 bases short and J 1 base short, with 12 bases between. The germline V gene has CDR1 GTSNPN and CDR2 SVGIG (reference sequence). The CDR3 consists of 14 residues. The CDR3 here is CAWRSRQGNTEAFF. As DNA, the CDR3 is TGTGCCTGGAGAAGTAGGCAGGGGAACACTGAAGCTTTCTTT.

This chain links TRBV18 with TRBJ2-3; the D is unclear. The CDR3 covers 14 residues. V was cut by 2 bases and J by 2 bases, with 8 bases left in between. From germline, CDR1 is KGHSH and CDR2 LQKENI. CDR3 region: CASSPRLITDTQYF. The CDR3 DNA reads TGTGCCAGCTCACCAAGGCTCATCACAGATACGCAGTATTTT.

The gene calls are TRBV28 and TRBJ2-7; D remains ambiguous. With 2 bases removed from V and 0 bases from J, the gap between germline ends came to 17 bases. Germline assignment: CDR1 MDHEN and CDR2 SYDVKM. The CDR3 spans 17 residues. The DNA of the CDR3 is TGTGCCAGCAGTTTACTTACTGCCCGGATTTTCTCCTACGAGCAGTACTTC. Its protein is CASSLLTARIFSYEQYF. Drawing the rest from reference TRBV28 and TRBJ2-7, the complete variable domain is DVKVTQSSRYLVKRTGEKVFLECVQDMDHENMFWYRQDPGLGLRLIYFSYDVKMKEKGDIPEGYSVSREKKERFSLILESASTNQTSMYLCASSLLTARIFSYEQYFGPGTRLTVT.

This chain connects TRBV7-9 to TRBJ1-1; the D is unclear. Germline assignment: CDR1 SEHNR and CDR2 FQNEAQ (reference sequence). This CDR3 has 14 residues. Trimming stripped 4 bases from V and 5 bases from J, with 14 bases between. CDR3 nucleotides: TGTGCCAGCAGCTCGATAAGGTCGGGGACTGAAGCTTTCTTT. Translation gives CASSSIRSGTEAFF.

This clone was detected a few times. The gene calls are TRBV30 and TRBJ1-6; tentatively, D is TRBD1 (6 bases). CDR3 length: 14 residues. Germline V gives CDR1 GTSNPN, CDR2 SVGIG (reference sequence). Trimming pared 4 bases from V and 9 bases from J, leaving 16 bases between. Here the CDR3 reads CAWNYCLGASPLHF. The CDR3 DNA reads TGTGCCTGGAACTACTGCCTGGGGGCTTCACCCCTCCACTTT.

The chain joins TRBV3-1 (or the pseudogene TRBV3-2) to TRBJ1-2, with D tentatively TRBD1 (5 bases). This CDR3 contains 14 residues. In germline, CDR1 is LGHDT, CDR2 YNNKEL (reference sequence). The V gene lost 0 bases and the J gene lost 7 bases, with 12 bases spanning the gap. CDR3 loop: CASSQDGGIGGYTF. CDR3 DNA sequence: TGTGCCAGCAGCCAAGATGGGGGAATTGGTGGCTACACCTTC.

The chain has TRBV27 and TRBJ2-7; perhaps TRBD1 as D (5 bases). The CDR3 extends over 15 amino acids. Germline assignment: CDR1 MNHEY and CDR2 SMNVEV (reference sequence). V was clipped by 1 base and J by 5 bases, with 15 bases between them. The DNA for the CDR3 is TGTGCCAGCAGTTTATATGGACACGGTGTCCACGAGCAGTACTTC. This translates into CASSLYGHGVHEQYF.